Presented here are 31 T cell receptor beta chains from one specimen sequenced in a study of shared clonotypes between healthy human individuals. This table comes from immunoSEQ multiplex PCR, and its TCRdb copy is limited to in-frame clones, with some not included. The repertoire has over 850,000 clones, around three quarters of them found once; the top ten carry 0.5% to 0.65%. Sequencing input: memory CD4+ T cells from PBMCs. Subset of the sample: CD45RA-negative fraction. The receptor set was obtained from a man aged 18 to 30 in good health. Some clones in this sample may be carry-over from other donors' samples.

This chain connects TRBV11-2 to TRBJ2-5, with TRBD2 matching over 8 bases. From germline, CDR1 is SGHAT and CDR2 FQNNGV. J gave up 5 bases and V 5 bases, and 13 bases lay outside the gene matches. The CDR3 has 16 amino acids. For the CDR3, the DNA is TGTGCCAGCAGCAGGGGAGGGCTTAGCGGGAAGGAGACCCAGTACTTC. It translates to CASSRGGLSGKETQYF.

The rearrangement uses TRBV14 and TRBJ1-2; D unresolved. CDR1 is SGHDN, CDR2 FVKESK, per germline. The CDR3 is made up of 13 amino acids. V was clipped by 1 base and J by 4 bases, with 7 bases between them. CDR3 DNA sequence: TGTGCCAGCAGCCAAGGGACGACCTATGGCTACACCTTC. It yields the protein CASSQGTTYGYTF.

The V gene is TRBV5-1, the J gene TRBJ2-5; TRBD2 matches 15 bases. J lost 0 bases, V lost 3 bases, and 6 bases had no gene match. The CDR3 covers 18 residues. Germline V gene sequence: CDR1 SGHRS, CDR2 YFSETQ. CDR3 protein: CASSSGLAGGGNQETQYF. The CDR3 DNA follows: TGCGCCAGCAGCTCCGGACTAGCGGGAGGGGGTAACCAAGAGACCCAGTACTTC.

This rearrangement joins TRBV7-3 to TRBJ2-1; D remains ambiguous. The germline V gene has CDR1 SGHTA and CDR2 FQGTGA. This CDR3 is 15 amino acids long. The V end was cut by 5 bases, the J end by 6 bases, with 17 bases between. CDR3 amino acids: CASSTQPSSTNEQFF. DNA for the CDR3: TGTGCCAGCAGCACACAACCGTCTAGTACCAATGAGCAGTTCTTC.

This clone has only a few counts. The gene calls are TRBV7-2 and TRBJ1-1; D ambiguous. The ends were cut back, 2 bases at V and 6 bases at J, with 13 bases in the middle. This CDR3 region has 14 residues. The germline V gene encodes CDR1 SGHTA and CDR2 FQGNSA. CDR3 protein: CASSLFPGWPEAFF. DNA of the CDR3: TGTGCCAGCAGCTTATTTCCGGGTTGGCCTGAAGCTTTCTTT. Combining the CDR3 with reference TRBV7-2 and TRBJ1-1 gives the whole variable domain GAGVSQSPSNKVTEKGKDVELRCDPISGHTALYWYRQSLGQGLEFLIYFQGNSAPDKSGLPSDRFSAERTGGSVSTLTIQRTQQEDSAVYLCASSLFPGWPEAFFGQGTRLTVV.

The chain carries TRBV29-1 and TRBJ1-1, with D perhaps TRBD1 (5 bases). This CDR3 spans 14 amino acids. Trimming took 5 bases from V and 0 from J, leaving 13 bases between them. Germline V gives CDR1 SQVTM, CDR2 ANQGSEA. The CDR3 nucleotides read TGCAGCGTTTTTCGGCCAGGGCTGAACACTGAAGCTTTCTTT. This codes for CSVFRPGLNTEAFF.

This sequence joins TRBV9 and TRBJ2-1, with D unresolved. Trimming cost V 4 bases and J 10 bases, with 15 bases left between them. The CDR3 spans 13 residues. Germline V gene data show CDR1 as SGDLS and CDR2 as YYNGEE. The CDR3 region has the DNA TGTGCCAGCAGCTTCTCGGCCAGCTCGGAGCAGTTCTTC. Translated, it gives CASSFSASSEQFF.

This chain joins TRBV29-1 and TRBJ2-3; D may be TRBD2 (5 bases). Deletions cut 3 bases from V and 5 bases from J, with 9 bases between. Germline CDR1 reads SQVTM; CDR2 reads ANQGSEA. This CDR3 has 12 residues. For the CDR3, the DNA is TGCAGCGTTGAGAGGGTTGGAGATACGCAGTATTTT. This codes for CSVERVGDTQYF.

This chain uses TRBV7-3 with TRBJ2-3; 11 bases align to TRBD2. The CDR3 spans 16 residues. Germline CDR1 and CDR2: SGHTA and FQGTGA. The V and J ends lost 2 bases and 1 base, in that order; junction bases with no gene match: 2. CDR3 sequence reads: CASSLGTSGRTDTQYF. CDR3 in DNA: TGTGCCAGCAGCTTAGGGACTAGCGGACGCACAGATACGCAGTATTTT.

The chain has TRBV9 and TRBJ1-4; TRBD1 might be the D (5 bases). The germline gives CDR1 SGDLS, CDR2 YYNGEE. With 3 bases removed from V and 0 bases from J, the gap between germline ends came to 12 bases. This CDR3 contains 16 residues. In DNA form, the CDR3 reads TGTGCCAGCAGCGAGAGGGGACCCTCAACTAATGAAAAACTGTTTTTT. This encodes CASSERGPSTNEKLFF.

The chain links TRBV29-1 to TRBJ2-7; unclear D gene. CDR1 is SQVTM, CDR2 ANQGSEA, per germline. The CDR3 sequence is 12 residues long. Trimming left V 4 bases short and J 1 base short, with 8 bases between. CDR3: CSVGGNSYEQYF. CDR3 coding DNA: TGCAGCGTTGGAGGTAATTCCTACGAGCAGTACTTC.

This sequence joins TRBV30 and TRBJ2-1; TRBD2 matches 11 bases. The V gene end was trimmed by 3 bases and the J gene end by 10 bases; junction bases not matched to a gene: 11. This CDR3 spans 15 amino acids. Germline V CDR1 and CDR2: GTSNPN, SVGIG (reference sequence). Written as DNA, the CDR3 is TGTGCCTGGAGCAATAGCGGGAGGGGAAACGGGGAGCAGTTCTTC. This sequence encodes CAWSNSGRGNGEQFF.

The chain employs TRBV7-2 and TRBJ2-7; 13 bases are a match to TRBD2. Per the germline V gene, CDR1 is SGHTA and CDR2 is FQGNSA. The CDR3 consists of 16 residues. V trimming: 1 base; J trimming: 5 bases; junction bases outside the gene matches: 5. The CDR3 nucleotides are TGTGCCAGCAGCTTAGGGACTAGCGGGAGCAGGAACGAGCAGTACTTC. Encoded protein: CASSLGTSGSRNEQYF.

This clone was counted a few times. The CDR3 reads CASSPTGAPYEQYF. In DNA form, the CDR3 reads TGTGCCAGCTCACCGACAGGGGCTCCCTACGAGCAGTACTTC. The chain recombines TRBV18 with TRBJ2-7; TRBD1 agrees at 8 bases. The CDR3 consists of 14 residues. In germline, CDR1 is KGHSH, CDR2 LQKENI. J gave up 2 bases and V 3 bases, and 3 bases lay outside the gene matches.

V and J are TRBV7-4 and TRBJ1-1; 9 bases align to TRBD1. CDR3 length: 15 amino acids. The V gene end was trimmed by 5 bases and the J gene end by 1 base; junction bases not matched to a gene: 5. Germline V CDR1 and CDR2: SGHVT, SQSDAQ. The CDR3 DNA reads TGTGCCAGCAGCGCAAAGGACAGGGGGAACACTGAAGCTTTCTTT. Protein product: CASSAKDRGNTEAFF.

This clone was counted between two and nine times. Here the CDR3 reads CASSLSASGPSGNTIYF. The CDR3 DNA sequence: TGTGCCAGCAGCCTATCTGCATCAGGCCCCTCTGGAAACACCATATATTTT. The rearrangement uses TRBV7-8 and TRBJ1-3; D is unclear. Trimming removed 5 bases at V and 0 bases at J, with 17 bases between. The CDR3 has 17 amino acids. Germline CDR1 and CDR2: SGHVS and FQNEAQ.

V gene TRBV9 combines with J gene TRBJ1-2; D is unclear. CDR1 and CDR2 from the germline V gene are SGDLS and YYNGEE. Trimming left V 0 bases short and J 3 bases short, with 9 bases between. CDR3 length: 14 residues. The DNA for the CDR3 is TGTGCCAGCAGCGTAGACCCGTTAGACTATGGCTACACCTTC. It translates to CASSVDPLDYGYTF. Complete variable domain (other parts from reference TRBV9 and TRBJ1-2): DSGVTQTPKHLITATGQRVTLRCSPRSGDLSVYWYQQSLDQGLQFLIQYYNGEERAKGNILERFSAQQFPDLHSELNLSSLELGDSALYFCASSVDPLDYGYTFGSGTRLTVV.

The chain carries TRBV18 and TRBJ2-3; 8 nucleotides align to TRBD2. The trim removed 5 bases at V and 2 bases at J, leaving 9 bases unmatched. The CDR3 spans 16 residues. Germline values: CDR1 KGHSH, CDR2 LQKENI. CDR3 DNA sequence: TGTGCCAGCTCATTCTCGACTAGCGCATACACAGATACGCAGTATTTT. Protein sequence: CASSFSTSAYTDTQYF.

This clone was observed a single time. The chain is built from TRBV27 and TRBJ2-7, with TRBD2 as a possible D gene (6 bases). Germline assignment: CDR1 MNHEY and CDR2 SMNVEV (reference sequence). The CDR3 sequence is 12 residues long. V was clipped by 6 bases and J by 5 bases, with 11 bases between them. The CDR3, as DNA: TGTGCCAGCAGCCCTCGCGGGAACGAGCAGTACTTC. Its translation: CASSPRGNEQYF.

CDR3 region: CAWNVGRVSSGANVLTF. The CDR3 coding sequence is TGTGCCTGGAATGTTGGCAGGGTGAGCTCTGGGGCCAACGTCCTGACTTTC. The rearrangement uses TRBV30 and TRBJ2-6; perhaps TRBD1 as D (5 bases). CDR3 length: 17 amino acids. V gave up 4 bases and J gave up 0 bases, with 16 bases separating them. The germline V gene has CDR1 GTSNPN and CDR2 SVGIG (reference sequence).

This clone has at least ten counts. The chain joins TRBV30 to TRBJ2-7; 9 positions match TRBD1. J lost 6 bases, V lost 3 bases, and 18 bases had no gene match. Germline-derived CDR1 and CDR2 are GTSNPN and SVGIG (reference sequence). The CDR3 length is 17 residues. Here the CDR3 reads CAWRVFRRTGVTGEQYF. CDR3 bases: TGTGCCTGGAGAGTCTTCAGAAGGACAGGGGTGACAGGCGAGCAGTACTTC.

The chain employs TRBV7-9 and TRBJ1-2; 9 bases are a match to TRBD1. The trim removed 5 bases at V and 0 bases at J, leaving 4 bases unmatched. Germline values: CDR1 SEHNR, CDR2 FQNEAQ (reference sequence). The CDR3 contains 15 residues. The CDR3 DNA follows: TGTGCCAGCAGCCCCCGGACAGGGGCTAACTATGGCTACACCTTC. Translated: CASSPRTGANYGYTF. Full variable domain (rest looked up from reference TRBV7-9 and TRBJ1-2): DTGVSQNPRHKITKRGQNVTFRCDPISEHNRLYWYRQTLGQGPEFLTYFQNEAQLEKSRLLSDRFSAERPKGSFSTLEIQRTEQGDSAMYLCASSPRTGANYGYTFGSGTRLTVV.

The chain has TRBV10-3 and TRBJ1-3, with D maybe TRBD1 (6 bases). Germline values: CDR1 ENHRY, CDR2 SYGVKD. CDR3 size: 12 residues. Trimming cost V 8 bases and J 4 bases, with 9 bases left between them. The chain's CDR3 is CAIAGAGNTIYF. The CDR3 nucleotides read TGTGCCATCGCGGGGGCAGGAAACACCATATATTTT.

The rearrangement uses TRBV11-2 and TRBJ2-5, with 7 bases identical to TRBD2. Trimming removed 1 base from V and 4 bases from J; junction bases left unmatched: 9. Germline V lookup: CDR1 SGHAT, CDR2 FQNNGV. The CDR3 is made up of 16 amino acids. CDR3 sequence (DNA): TGTGCCAGCAGCTTAGTGAGACTAGCAGGCCGAGAGACCCAGTACTTC. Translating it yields CASSLVRLAGRETQYF.

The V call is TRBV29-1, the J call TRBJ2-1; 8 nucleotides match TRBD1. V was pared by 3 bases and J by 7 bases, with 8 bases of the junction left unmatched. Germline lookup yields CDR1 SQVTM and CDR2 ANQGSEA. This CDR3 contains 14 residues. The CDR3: CSVEPRGLLNEQFF. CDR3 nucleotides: TGCAGCGTTGAGCCCAGGGGGCTCTTGAATGAGCAGTTCTTC.

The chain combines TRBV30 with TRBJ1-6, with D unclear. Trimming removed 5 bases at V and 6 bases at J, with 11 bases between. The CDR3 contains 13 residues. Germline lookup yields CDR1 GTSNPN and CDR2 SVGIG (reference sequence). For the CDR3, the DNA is TGTGCCTGGTACGCTATGGGTAATTCACCCCTCCACTTT. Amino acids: CAWYAMGNSPLHF.

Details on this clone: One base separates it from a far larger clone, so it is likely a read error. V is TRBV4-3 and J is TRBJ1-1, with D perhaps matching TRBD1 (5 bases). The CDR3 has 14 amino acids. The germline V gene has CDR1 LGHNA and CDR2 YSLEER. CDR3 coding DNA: TGCGCCAGCAGCCAAGATGAAAGGGGTACTGAAGCTTCCTTT. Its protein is CASSQDERGTEASF.

CDR3 DNA: TGTGCCAGCAGTTCTCTAGCGGCTATCCAAGAGACCCAGTACTTC. Translation gives CASSSLAAIQETQYF. V usage is TRBV28 and J usage is TRBJ2-5, with 7 bases aligning to TRBD2. CDR1 and CDR2 from the germline V gene are MDHEN and SYDVKM. This CDR3 has 15 residues. Trimming took 4 bases from V and 1 from J; bases not matched to a gene: 6.

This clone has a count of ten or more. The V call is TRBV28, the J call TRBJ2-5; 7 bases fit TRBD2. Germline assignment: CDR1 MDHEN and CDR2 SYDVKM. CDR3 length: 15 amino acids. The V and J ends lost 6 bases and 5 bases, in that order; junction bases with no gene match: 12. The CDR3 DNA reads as TGTGCCAGCAGCGGGTCAGCGGGAACCTGGGAGACCCAGTACTTC. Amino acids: CASSGSAGTWETQYF.

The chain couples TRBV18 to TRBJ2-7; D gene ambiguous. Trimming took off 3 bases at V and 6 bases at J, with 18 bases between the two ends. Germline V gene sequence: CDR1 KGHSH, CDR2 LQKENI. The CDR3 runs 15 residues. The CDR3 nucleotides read TGTGCCAGCTCACCGGCGGCCTATACGGGTGGCGAGCAGTACTTC. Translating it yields CASSPAAYTGGEQYF.

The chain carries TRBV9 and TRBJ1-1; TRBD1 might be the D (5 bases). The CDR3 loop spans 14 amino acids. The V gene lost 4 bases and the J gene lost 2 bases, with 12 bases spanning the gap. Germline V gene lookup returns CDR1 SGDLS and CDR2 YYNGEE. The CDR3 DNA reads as TGTGCCAGCAGCCCGGGACTGCAAAACACTGAAGCTTTCTTT. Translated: CASSPGLQNTEAFF.